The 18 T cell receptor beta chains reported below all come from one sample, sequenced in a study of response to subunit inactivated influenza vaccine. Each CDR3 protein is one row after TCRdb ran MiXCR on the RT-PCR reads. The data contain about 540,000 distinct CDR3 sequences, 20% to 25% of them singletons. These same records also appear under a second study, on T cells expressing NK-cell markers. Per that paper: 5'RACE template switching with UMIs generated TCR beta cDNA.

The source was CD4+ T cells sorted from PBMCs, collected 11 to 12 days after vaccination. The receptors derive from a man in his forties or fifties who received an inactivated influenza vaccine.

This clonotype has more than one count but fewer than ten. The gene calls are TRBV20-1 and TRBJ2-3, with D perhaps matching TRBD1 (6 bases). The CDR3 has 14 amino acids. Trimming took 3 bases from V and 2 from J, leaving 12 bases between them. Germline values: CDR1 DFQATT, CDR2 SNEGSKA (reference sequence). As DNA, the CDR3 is TGCAGTGCTAGCCCAGGGGACCACACAGATACGCAGTATTTT. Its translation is CSASPGDHTDTQYF.

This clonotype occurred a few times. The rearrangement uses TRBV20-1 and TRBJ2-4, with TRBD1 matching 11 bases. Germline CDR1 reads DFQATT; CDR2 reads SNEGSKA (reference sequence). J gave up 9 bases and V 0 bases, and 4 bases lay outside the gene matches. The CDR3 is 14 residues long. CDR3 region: CSARDGQGAGIQYF. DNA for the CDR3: TGCAGTGCTAGAGATGGACAGGGGGCGGGCATTCAGTACTTC.

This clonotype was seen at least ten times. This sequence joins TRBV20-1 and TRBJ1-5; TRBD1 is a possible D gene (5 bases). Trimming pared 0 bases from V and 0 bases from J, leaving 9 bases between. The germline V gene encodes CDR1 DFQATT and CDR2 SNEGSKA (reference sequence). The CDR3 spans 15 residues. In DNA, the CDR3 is TGCAGTGCTAGAGATGGGGGTTATAGCAATCAGCCCCAGCATTTT. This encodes CSARDGGYSNQPQHF.

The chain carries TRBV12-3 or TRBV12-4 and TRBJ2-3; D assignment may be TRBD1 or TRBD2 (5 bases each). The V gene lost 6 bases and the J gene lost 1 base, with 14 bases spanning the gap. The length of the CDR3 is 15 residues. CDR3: CASSGTLRGTDTQYF. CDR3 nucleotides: TGTGCCAGCAGCGGGACCCTCAGAGGCACAGATACGCAGTATTTT.

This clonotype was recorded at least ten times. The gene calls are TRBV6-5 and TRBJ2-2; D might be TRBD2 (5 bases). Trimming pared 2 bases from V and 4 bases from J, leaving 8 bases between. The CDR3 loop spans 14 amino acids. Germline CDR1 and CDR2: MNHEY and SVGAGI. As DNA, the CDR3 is TGTGCCAGCAGTTACGGACTGTCCACCGGGGAGCTGTTTTTT. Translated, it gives CASSYGLSTGELFF.

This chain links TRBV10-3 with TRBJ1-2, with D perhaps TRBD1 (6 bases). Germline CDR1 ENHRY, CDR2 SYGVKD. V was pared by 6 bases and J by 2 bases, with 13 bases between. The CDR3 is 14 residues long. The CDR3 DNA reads TGTGCCATCAGAACCGGGACACAGAACTATGGCTACACCTTC. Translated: CAIRTGTQNYGYTF.

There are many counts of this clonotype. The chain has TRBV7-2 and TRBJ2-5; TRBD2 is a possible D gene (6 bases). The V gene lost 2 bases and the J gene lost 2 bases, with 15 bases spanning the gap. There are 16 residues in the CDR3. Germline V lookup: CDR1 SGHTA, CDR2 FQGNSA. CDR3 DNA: TGTGCCAGCAGCTTAAGTATCGGGAGACAGCAAGAGACCCAGTACTTC. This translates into CASSLSIGRQQETQYF.

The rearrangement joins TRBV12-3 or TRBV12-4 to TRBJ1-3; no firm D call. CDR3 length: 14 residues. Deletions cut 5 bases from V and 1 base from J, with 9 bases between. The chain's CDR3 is CASSDQDSGNTIYF. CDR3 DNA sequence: TGTGCCAGCAGTGACCAGGATTCTGGAAACACCATATATTTT.

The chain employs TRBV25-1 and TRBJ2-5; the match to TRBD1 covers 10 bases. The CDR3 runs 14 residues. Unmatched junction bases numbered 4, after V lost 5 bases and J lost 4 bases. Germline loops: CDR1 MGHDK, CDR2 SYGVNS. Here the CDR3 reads CASSIRDRGETQYF. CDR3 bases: TGTGCCAGCAGTATCAGGGACAGGGGAGAGACCCAGTACTTC. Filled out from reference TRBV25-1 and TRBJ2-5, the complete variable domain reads EADIYQTPRYLVIGTGKKITLECSQTMGHDKMYWYQQDPGMELHLIHYSYGVNSTEKGDLSSESTVSRIRTEHFPLTLESARPSHTSQYLCASSIRDRGETQYFGPGTRLLVL.

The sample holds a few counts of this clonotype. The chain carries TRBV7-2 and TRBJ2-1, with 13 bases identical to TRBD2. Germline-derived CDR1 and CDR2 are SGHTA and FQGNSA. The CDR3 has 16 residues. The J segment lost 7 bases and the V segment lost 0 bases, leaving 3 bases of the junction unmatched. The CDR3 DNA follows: TGTGCCAGCAGCTTAGCCGGGACTAGCGGGACGAATGAGCAGTTCTTC. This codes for CASSLAGTSGTNEQFF.

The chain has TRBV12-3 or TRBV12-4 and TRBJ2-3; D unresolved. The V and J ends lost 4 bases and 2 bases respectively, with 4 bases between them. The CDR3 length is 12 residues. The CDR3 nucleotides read TGTGCCAGCAGTTACCCCACAGATACGCAGTATTTT. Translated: CASSYPTDTQYF.

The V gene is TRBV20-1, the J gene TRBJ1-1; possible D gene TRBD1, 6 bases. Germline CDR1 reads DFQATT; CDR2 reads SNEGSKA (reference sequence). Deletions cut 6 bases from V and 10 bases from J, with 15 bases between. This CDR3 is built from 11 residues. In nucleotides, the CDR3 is TGCAGTGCAAACCCAGGGGTTGGAGCTTTCTTT. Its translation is CSANPGVGAFF.

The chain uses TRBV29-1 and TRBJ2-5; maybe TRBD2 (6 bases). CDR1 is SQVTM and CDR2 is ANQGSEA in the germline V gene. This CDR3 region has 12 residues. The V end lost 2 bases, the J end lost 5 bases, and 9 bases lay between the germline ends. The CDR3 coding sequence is TGCAGCGTTGAAAGGAGCGGGGAGACCCAGTACTTC. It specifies CSVERSGETQYF.

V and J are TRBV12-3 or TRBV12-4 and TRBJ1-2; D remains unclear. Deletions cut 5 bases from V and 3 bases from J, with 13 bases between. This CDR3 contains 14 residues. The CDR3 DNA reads TGTGCCAGCAGTCCCCGACACCTGTACTATGGCTACACCTTC. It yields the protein CASSPRHLYYGYTF.

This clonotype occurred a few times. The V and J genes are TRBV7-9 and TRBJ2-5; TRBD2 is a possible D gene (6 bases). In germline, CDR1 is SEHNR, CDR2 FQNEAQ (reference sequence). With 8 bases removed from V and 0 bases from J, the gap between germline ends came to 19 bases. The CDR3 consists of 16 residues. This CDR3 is CASPGLSATDQETQYF. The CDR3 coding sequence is TGTGCCAGCCCCGGACTAAGCGCAACCGACCAAGAGACCCAGTACTTC.

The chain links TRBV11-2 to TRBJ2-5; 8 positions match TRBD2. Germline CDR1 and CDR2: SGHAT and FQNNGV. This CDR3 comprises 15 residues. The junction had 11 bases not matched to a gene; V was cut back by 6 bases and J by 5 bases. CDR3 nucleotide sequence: TGTGCCAGCAGTCAAGCGGGGGCCAGGAGCGAGACCCAGTACTTC. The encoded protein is CASSQAGARSETQYF. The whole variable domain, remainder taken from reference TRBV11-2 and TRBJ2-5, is EAGVAQSPRYKIIEKRQSVAFWCNPISGHATLYWYQQILGQGPKLLIQFQNNGVVDDSQLPKDRFSAERLKGVDSTLKIQPAKLEDSAVYLCASSQAGARSETQYFGPGTRLLVL.

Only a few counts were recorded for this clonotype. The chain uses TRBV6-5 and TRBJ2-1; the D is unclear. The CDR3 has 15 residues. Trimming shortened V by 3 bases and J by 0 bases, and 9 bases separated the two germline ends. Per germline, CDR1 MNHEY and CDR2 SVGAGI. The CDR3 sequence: CASSYEISSYNEQFF. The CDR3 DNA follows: TGTGCCAGCAGTTATGAAATTAGCTCCTACAATGAGCAGTTCTTC.

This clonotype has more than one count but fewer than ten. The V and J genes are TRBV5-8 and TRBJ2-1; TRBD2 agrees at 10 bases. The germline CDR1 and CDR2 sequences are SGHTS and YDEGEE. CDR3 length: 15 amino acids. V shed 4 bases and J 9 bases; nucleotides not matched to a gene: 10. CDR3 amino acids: CASSPPGLAFREQFF. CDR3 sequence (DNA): TGTGCCAGCAGCCCACCGGGACTAGCGTTTCGTGAGCAGTTCTTC.